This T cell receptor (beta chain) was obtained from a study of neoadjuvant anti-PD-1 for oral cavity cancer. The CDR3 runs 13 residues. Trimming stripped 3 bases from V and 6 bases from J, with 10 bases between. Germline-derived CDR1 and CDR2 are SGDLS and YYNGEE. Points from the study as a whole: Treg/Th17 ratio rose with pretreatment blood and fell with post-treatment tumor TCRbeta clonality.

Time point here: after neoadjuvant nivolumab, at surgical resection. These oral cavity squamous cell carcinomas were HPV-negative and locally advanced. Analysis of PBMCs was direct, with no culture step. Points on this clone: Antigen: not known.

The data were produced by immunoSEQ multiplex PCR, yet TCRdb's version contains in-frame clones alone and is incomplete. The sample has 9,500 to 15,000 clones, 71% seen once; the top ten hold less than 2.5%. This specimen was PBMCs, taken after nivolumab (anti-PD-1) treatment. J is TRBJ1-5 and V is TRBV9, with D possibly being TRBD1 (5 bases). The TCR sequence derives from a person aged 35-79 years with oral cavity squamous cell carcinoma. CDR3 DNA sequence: TGTGCCAGCAGCGCCGGTGGGGGTCAGCCCCAGCATTTT. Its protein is CASSAGGGQPQHF.